This TCR beta chain was recovered during a study of shared clonotypes between healthy human individuals. In germline, CDR1 is MNHEY, CDR2 SMNVEV (reference sequence). The junction had 4 bases not matched to a gene; V was cut back by 6 bases and J by 4 bases. The CDR3 totals 14 residues. Naivety among CD8 cells was defined by CD45RO negativity and positive CCR7 selection, thereby excluding terminally differentiated effector memory CD45RA+ cells. At the deep level, the assay was run. Evenly divided among several immunoSEQ plates was the genomic DNA of each subset. Method: immunoSEQ multiplex PCR; TCRdb's copy keeps in-frame clones and lacks some. The sample consists of approximately 600,000 clones, approximately 95% of them appearing once.

The source of this sequence is a young woman in good health. J is TRBJ2-1 and V is TRBV27; 9 bases agree with TRBD2. The sample comprised naive CD8+ T cells sorted from blood. The CDR3 sequence: CASSPTSGYNEQFF. In DNA, the CDR3 is TGTGCCAGCAGCCCGACTAGCGGATACAATGAGCAGTTCTTC.